The 32 T cell receptor beta chains below all came from one sample that was sequenced in a study of STAT3 mutations in large granular lymphocyte leukemia. Findings of the study overall: Every T-LGLL patient had at least one immunodominant TCRbeta clonotype.

These receptors are not linked to any known antigen. Assay: immunoSEQ multiplex PCR; the TCRdb copy retains only in-frame clones and omits some. The sample yields around 12,000 clones, roughly 80% seen once. Source material: peripheral blood mononuclear cells. The receptors originated from a man in his sixties with T-cell large granular lymphocyte leukemia. Some clones in this sample may be carry-over from other donors' samples.

J is TRBJ2-1 and V is TRBV11-2; 9 bases agree with TRBD2. V shed 4 bases, J shed 0 bases, and the junction held 7 bases outside the gene matches. The V gene's germline CDR1 is SGHAT and CDR2 FQNNGV. The CDR3 consists of 17 residues. The CDR3 DNA sequence: TGTGCCAGCAGCTCACGGGCGGGGGGGCGCTCCTACAATGAGCAGTTCTTC. Translation: CASSSRAGGRSYNEQFF.

The chain combines TRBV7-2 with TRBJ1-2; 11 bases agree with TRBD1. The CDR3 contains 16 residues. Germline-derived CDR1 and CDR2 are SGHTA and FQGNSA. With 5 bases clipped from V and 3 bases from J, the junction kept 8 bases outside the gene matches. The CDR3, as DNA: TGTGCCAGCAGCGCGGGGACAGGGGGTGCGTACTATGGCTACACCTTC. Residues: CASSAGTGGAYYGYTF.

V usage is TRBV6-1 and J usage is TRBJ1-1; maybe TRBD1 (6 bases). CDR3 length: 15 amino acids. The V end was cut by 5 bases, the J end by 1 base, with 14 bases between. CDR1 is MNHNS, CDR2 SASEGT, per germline. The chain's CDR3 is CASSSTGSWNTEAFF. Here the CDR3 DNA reads TGTGCCAGCAGTTCTACAGGGTCGTGGAACACTGAAGCTTTCTTT.

V usage is TRBV5-4 and J usage is TRBJ2-3; D unclear. In germline, CDR1 is SGHNT, CDR2 YYREEE (reference sequence). The germline V and J ends were trimmed by 0 bases and 0 bases, with 5 bases remaining between them. The CDR3 has 14 residues. CDR3 sequence: CASSLETSTDTQYF. Here the CDR3 DNA reads TGTGCCAGCAGCTTGGAAACTAGCACAGATACGCAGTATTTT.

V usage is TRBV13 and J usage is TRBJ1-1; maybe TRBD1 (5 bases). Germline CDR1 and CDR2: PRHDT and FYEKMQ (reference sequence). This CDR3 is built from 14 residues. The V gene lost 5 bases and the J gene lost 5 bases, with 15 bases spanning the gap. For the CDR3, the DNA is TGTGCCAGCAGCCTGGGGCGGGGATTAACTGAAGCTTTCTTT. Its protein product is CASSLGRGLTEAFF. The full variable domain, its missing parts supplied by reference TRBV13 and TRBJ1-1, is AAGVIQSPRHLIKEKRETATLKCYPIPRHDTVYWYQQGPGQDPQFLISFYEKMQSDKGSIPDRFSAQQFSDYHSELNMSSLELGDSALYFCASSLGRGLTEAFFGQGTRLTVV.

This clone has just one count. One end of the junction does not line up with germline, which may come from a read error. V and J are TRBV18 and TRBJ1-3; the match to TRBD1 covers 9 bases. The CDR3 spans 15 residues. Looked up from germline, CDR1 is KGHSH and CDR2 is LQKENI. CDR3 coding DNA: TGTGCCAGCTCACCCCCGGGACAGGGTCTAAGCTTCACCCATTTT. Translating gives CASSPPGQGLSFTHF.

The CDR3 nucleotides are TGCGCCAGCAGCCCGGTGGGCAATCAGCCCCAGCATTTT. Its protein is CASSPVGNQPQHF. This chain joins TRBV5-1 and TRBJ1-5; D gene ambiguous. The CDR3 covers 13 residues. V dropped 4 bases and J dropped 2 bases, with 7 bases sitting between them. Germline assignment: CDR1 SGHRS and CDR2 YFSETQ.

V gene TRBV18 combines with J gene TRBJ2-7; possible D gene TRBD1, 5 bases. Trimming stripped 3 bases from V and 6 bases from J, with 12 bases between. In germline, CDR1 is KGHSH, CDR2 LQKENI. The CDR3 spans 13 residues. Here the CDR3 reads CASSPQQDGEQYF. CDR3 DNA: TGTGCCAGCTCACCTCAACAGGACGGCGAGCAGTACTTC. Full variable domain (outside the CDR3, taken from reference TRBV18 and TRBJ2-7): NAGVMQNPRHLVRRRGQEARLRCSPMKGHSHVYWYRQLPEEGLKFMVYLQKENIIDESGMPKERFSAEFPKEGPSILRIQQVVRGDSAAYFCASSPQQDGEQYFGPGTRLTVT.

This clone was found a few times. The chain couples TRBV13 to TRBJ1-1; 7 positions match TRBD1. After removal of 5 bases from V and 7 bases from J, the junction contained 1 base not matched to a gene. This CDR3 has 11 amino acids. Germline lookup yields CDR1 PRHDT and CDR2 FYEKMQ (reference sequence). CDR3 region: CASSQGGEAFF. CDR3 nucleotide sequence: TGTGCCAGCAGCCAGGGGGGTGAAGCTTTCTTT.

This clone was counted once. The V call is TRBV7-3, the J call TRBJ2-1; 9 bases align to TRBD1. Germline V lookup: CDR1 SGHTA, CDR2 FQGTGA. Unmatched junction bases numbered 3, after V lost 5 bases and J lost 7 bases. The CDR3 length is 13 residues. This chain's CDR3 is CASSTGQGNEQFF. The CDR3 DNA sequence: TGTGCCAGCAGCACCGGACAGGGGAATGAGCAGTTCTTC.

This clone was seen a handful of times. The chain couples TRBV30 to TRBJ2-7; 10 bases are shared with TRBD2. The CDR3 is made up of 13 amino acids. The ends lost 5 bases at V and 2 bases at J; junction bases unmatched: 3. Germline V CDR1 and CDR2: GTSNPN, SVGIG (reference sequence). The CDR3 sequence is CAWGLAATYEQYF. DNA for the CDR3: TGTGCCTGGGGACTAGCGGCTACCTACGAGCAGTACTTC.

The V call is TRBV27, the J call TRBJ2-1, with a tentative D call TRBD2 (5 bases). The CDR3 is 16 residues long. V was pared by 3 bases and J by 8 bases, with 20 bases between. The germline V gene encodes CDR1 MNHEY and CDR2 SMNVEV (reference sequence). The CDR3 DNA reads TGTGCCAGCAGTTTGAGAGAGGGCTTAGCGTATTATGAGCAGTTCTTC. Translated: CASSLREGLAYYEQFF.

The gene calls are TRBV13 and TRBJ2-3, with a possible D match to TRBD1 (6 bases). The CDR3 has 14 amino acids. The ends were cut back, 2 bases at V and 2 bases at J, with 8 bases in the middle. Germline CDR1 is PRHDT and CDR2 is FYEKMQ (reference sequence). This chain's CDR3 is CASSLTGFTDTQYF. The CDR3 DNA reads TGTGCCAGCAGCTTAACAGGGTTCACAGATACGCAGTATTTT.

The V gene is TRBV5-1, the J gene TRBJ2-5, with TRBD2 matching over 7 bases. Trimming removed 6 bases from V and 5 bases from J; junction bases left unmatched: 10. CDR1 and CDR2 from the germline V gene are SGHRS and YFSETQ. The CDR3 is 14 amino acids. CDR3 residues: CASTNRAGDETQYF. The CDR3 DNA is TGCGCCAGCACCAACCGGGCGGGAGACGAGACCCAGTACTTC.

V is TRBV28 and J is TRBJ2-7; 7 bases agree with TRBD1. The CDR3 sequence is 14 residues long. The germline V gene has CDR1 MDHEN and CDR2 SYDVKM. V was pared by 7 bases and J by 0 bases, with 6 bases of the junction left unmatched. CDR3 sequence (DNA): TGTGCCAGCATTTCGGGACAGAGCTCCTACGAGCAGTACTTC. Protein product: CASISGQSSYEQYF.

The chain links TRBV30 to TRBJ1-1; TRBD1 matches at 8 bases. Trimming removed 0 bases from V and 3 bases from J; junction bases left unmatched: 3. CDR3 length: 14 amino acids. The germline gives CDR1 GTSNPN, CDR2 SVGIG (reference sequence). The CDR3 DNA is TGTGCCTGGAGTGTAACAGGGGGGGACACTGAAGCTTTCTTT. This gives the protein CAWSVTGGDTEAFF.

The chain joins TRBV13 to TRBJ2-1, with D perhaps TRBD1 (5 bases). The CDR3 runs to 14 residues. V gave up 5 bases and J gave up 6 bases, with 14 bases separating them. Germline-derived CDR1 and CDR2 are PRHDT and FYEKMQ (reference sequence). DNA of the CDR3: TGTGCCAGCAGCCCACAGGTTTCGAGCAATGAGCAGTTCTTC. Encoded protein: CASSPQVSSNEQFF.

The chain employs TRBV5-1 and TRBJ2-1, with TRBD2 identical over 15 bases. The CDR3 spans 16 residues. Germline trimming cut 3 bases from V and 6 bases from J; bases unmatched to any gene: 4. Germline V lookup: CDR1 SGHRS, CDR2 YFSETQ. The CDR3 DNA reads as TGCGCCAGCAGCTCGCAGGGACTAGCGGGAGGCAATGAGCAGTTCTTC. As protein: CASSSQGLAGGNEQFF.

The CDR3 DNA reads as TGTGCCAGCAGCTCATCCGTCCCCGGGGAGCTGTTTTTT. The encoded protein is CASSSSVPGELFF. V gene TRBV7-3 combines with J gene TRBJ2-2; D is uncertain. V lost 4 bases and J 6 bases, leaving 9 bases between the germline ends. This CDR3 is built from 13 residues. The germline V gene has CDR1 SGHTA and CDR2 FQGTGA. Complete variable domain (other parts from reference TRBV7-3 and TRBJ2-2): GAGVSQTPSNKVTEKGKYVELRCDPISGHTALYWYRQSLGQGPEFLIYFQGTGAADDSGLPNDRFFAVRPEGSVSTLKIQRTERGDSAVYLCASSSSVPGELFFGEGSRLTVL.

This chain joins TRBV7-6 and TRBJ1-6; perhaps TRBD1 as D (5 bases). The V and J ends lost 1 base and 10 bases respectively, with 11 bases between them. CDR3 length: 14 residues. Germline values: CDR1 SGHVS, CDR2 FNYEAQ. The CDR3 reads CASSLGMGDSPLHF. CDR3 coding DNA: TGTGCCAGCAGCTTAGGAATGGGGGACTCACCCCTCCACTTT. Full variable domain (missing parts from reference TRBV7-6 and TRBJ1-6): GAGVSQSPRYKVTKRGQDVALRCDPISGHVSLYWYRQALGQGPEFLTYFNYEAQQDKSGLPNDRFSAERPEGSISTLTIQRTEQRDSAMYRCASSLGMGDSPLHFGNGTRLTVT.

CDR3 bases: TGCGCCAGCAGCTTAGGCGGGGGCTACAATGAGCAGTTCTTC. This codes for CASSLGGGYNEQFF. The chain is built from TRBV5-1 and TRBJ2-1; 7 nucleotides line up with TRBD2. The CDR3 sequence is 14 residues long. Germline CDR1 SGHRS, CDR2 YFSETQ. V was pared by 2 bases and J by 3 bases, with 2 bases of the junction left unmatched.

In DNA form, the CDR3 reads TGTGCCAGCAGTTCCCATACACCCGGTGGCTACACCTTC. It yields the protein CASSSHTPGGYTF. The chain carries TRBV28 and TRBJ1-2; D not resolved. The germline gives CDR1 MDHEN, CDR2 SYDVKM. This CDR3 is 13 amino acids long. The ends were cut back, 4 bases at V and 7 bases at J, with 13 bases in the middle.

The V call is TRBV7-9, the J call TRBJ2-7; weak D call: TRBD1 (6 bases). Germline CDR1 reads SEHNR; CDR2 reads FQNEAQ (reference sequence). The V end was cut by 1 base, the J end by 6 bases, with 13 bases between. CDR3 length equals 14 residues. The CDR3 region is CASSLGHRVGEQYF. The CDR3 DNA sequence: TGTGCCAGCAGCTTAGGTCACAGGGTTGGCGAGCAGTACTTC.

In its sample, this clone was seen once. The J gene is TRBJ2-5, the V gene TRBV5-1; TRBD2 matches at 11 bases. This CDR3 contains 17 residues. Per the germline V gene, CDR1 is SGHRS and CDR2 is YFSETQ. V trimming: 5 bases; J trimming: 4 bases; junction bases outside the gene matches: 13. CDR3 sequence: CASRLGLAGGTGETQYF. As DNA, the CDR3 is TGCGCCAGCAGGCTGGGGCTAGCGGGAGGAACGGGAGAGACCCAGTACTTC.

The rearrangement uses TRBV7-2 and TRBJ2-7; maybe TRBD1 (5 bases). Trimming took off 5 bases at V and 6 bases at J, with 20 bases between the two ends. Germline assignment: CDR1 SGHTA and CDR2 FQGNSA. The CDR3 spans 15 residues. The CDR3 DNA reads TGTGCCAGCAGCCCAGGGTTGGGGCCCTGGGGCGAGCAGTACTTC. Amino acid sequence: CASSPGLGPWGEQYF.

This clone has a single count. The chain is built from TRBV29-1 and TRBJ2-7; D gene uncertain. Germline-derived CDR1 and CDR2 are SQVTM and ANQGSEA. The V and J ends lost 4 bases and 1 base respectively, with 2 bases between them. The CDR3 covers 10 residues. The CDR3 sequence is CSVGSYEQYF. CDR3 in DNA: TGCAGCGTTGGTTCCTACGAGCAGTACTTC.

This chain connects TRBV7-2 to TRBJ2-2, with 8 bases identical to TRBD2. Germline V gives CDR1 SGHTA, CDR2 FQGNSA. The CDR3 length is 17 residues. Trimming at V came to 2 bases and at J to 4 bases, leaving 9 bases not matched to a gene. The CDR3 nucleotides are TGTGCCAGCAGCTTACCTGCGCGGGAGGTACCCACCGGGGAGCTGTTTTTT. Translated, it gives CASSLPAREVPTGELFF.

This clone came up once. The chain recombines TRBV7-2 with TRBJ1-2, with TRBD1 identical over 7 bases. Germline lookup yields CDR1 SGHTA and CDR2 FQGNSA. With V trimmed by 5 bases and J by 8 bases, 14 bases remained unmatched. The CDR3 runs to 15 residues. CDR3: CASSPPGQGGEGYTF. The DNA of the CDR3 is TGTGCCAGCAGCCCCCCAGGACAAGGGGGCGAAGGCTACACCTTC. Based on the CDR3 plus reference TRBV7-2 and TRBJ1-2, the full variable domain is GAGVSQSPSNKVTEKGKDVELRCDPISGHTALYWYRQSLGQGLEFLIYFQGNSAPDKSGLPSDRFSAERTGGSVSTLTIQRTQQEDSAVYLCASSPPGQGGEGYTFGSGTRLTVV.

This clone was picked up a small number of times. This chain joins TRBV4-1 and TRBJ1-2; D not resolved. The germline V gene encodes CDR1 MGHRA and CDR2 YSYEKL. Trimming pared 1 base from V and 3 bases from J, leaving 9 bases between. The CDR3 loop spans 14 amino acids. CDR3 coding DNA: TGCGCCAGCAGCCAAGGTCCCAGCGACTATGGCTACACCTTC. This gives the protein CASSQGPSDYGYTF.

V is TRBV2 and J is TRBJ1-2, with 7 bases identical to TRBD1. Looked up from germline, CDR1 is SNHLY and CDR2 is FYNNEI. Germline trimming cut 10 bases from V and 1 base from J; bases unmatched to any gene: 3. This CDR3 comprises 12 residues. The DNA for the CDR3 is TGTGCCACAGGGACAGATAACTATGGCTACACCTTC. It encodes CATGTDNYGYTF.

This rearrangement joins TRBV14 to TRBJ2-5; D remains ambiguous. The CDR3 contains 14 residues. The ends were cut back, 0 bases at V and 7 bases at J, with 12 bases in the middle. Germline CDR1 and CDR2: SGHDN and FVKESK. CDR3 sequence: CASSQDPVGVTQYF. For the CDR3, the DNA is TGTGCCAGCAGCCAAGATCCGGTCGGAGTGACCCAGTACTTC.

The J gene is TRBJ2-7, the V gene TRBV11-2; TRBD2 agrees at 15 bases. CDR1 is SGHAT and CDR2 is FQNNGV in the germline V gene. There are 16 residues in the CDR3. V shed 1 base and J 4 bases; nucleotides not matched to a gene: 2. The chain's CDR3 is CASSLAGTSGRYEQYF. The CDR3 DNA is TGTGCCAGCAGCTTAGCCGGGACTAGCGGGAGGTACGAGCAGTACTTC.